These 11 T cell receptor beta chains came from one sample sequenced in a study of blood T cell repertoires in COVID-19. This table comes from immunoSEQ multiplex PCR, and its TCRdb copy is limited to in-frame clones, with some not included. The data contain about 200,000 clones, approximately 90% of them singletons. The material sequenced was peripheral blood. All receptors derive from a man in his forties with acute or convalescent COVID-19.

V is TRBV5-1 and J is TRBJ2-5; possibly TRBD1 for D (7 bases). V gave up 2 bases and J gave up 0 bases, with 14 bases separating them. CDR3 length: 16 amino acids. Looked up from germline, CDR1 is SGHRS and CDR2 is YFSETQ. CDR3: CASSFSGGRYQETQYF. The CDR3 coding sequence is TGCGCCAGCAGCTTCTCAGGGGGGCGGTACCAAGAGACCCAGTACTTC.

V and J are TRBV4-2 and TRBJ2-1; D not resolved. This CDR3 has 15 amino acids. From germline, CDR1 is LGHNA and CDR2 YNFKEQ. Deletions cut 4 bases from V and 0 bases from J, with 10 bases between. This CDR3 reads CASSPTWSSYNEQFF. The CDR3 nucleotides read TGTGCCAGCAGCCCGACCTGGAGCTCCTACAATGAGCAGTTCTTC.

This chain uses TRBV14 with TRBJ1-6, with 7 bases aligning to TRBD1. This CDR3 contains 13 residues. After removal of 9 bases from V and 7 bases from J, the junction contained 6 bases not matched to a gene. Germline values: CDR1 SGHDN, CDR2 FVKESK. The CDR3 is CASGPGGNSPLHF. The CDR3 DNA reads as TGTGCCAGTGGACCAGGGGGAAATTCACCCCTCCACTTT. The variable domain in full, with the rest retrieved from reference TRBV14 and TRBJ1-6, is EAGVTQFPSHSVIEKGQTVTLRCDPISGHDNLYWYRRVMGKEIKFLLHFVKESKQDESGMPNNRFLAERTGGTYSTLKVQPAELEDSGVYFCASGPGGNSPLHFGNGTRLTVT.

V and J are TRBV13 and TRBJ2-7, with D tentatively TRBD2 (7 bases). Germline V gene data show CDR1 as PRHDT and CDR2 as FYEKMQ (reference sequence). Trimming shortened V by 5 bases and J by 9 bases, and 17 bases separated the two germline ends. This CDR3 spans 13 amino acids. CDR3 DNA: TGTGCCAGCAGCCCGGGGGGACTACAGGGGCAGTACTTC. This codes for CASSPGGLQGQYF.

This sequence joins TRBV5-1 and TRBJ2-1; the match to TRBD2 covers 9 bases. Trimming at V came to 0 bases and at J to 4 bases, leaving 5 bases not matched to a gene. The CDR3 covers 16 residues. CDR1 is SGHRS, CDR2 YFSETQ, per germline. CDR3 residues: CASSLETSGPYNEQFF. CDR3 sequence (DNA): TGCGCCAGCAGCTTGGAGACTAGCGGACCTTACAATGAGCAGTTCTTC.

This clone was detected once. The chain recombines TRBV6-5 with TRBJ2-7; TRBD1 might be the D (5 bases). Germline CDR1 and CDR2: MNHEY and SVGAGI. Trimming left V 6 bases short and J 2 bases short, with 11 bases between. The CDR3 is made up of 13 amino acids. The CDR3 DNA is TGTGCCAGCAGCCGACAGCCTGCCTACGAGCAGTACTTC. It specifies CASSRQPAYEQYF.

This clone showed up just once. The gene calls are TRBV7-2 and TRBJ2-7; no definite D call. CDR1 is SGHTA, CDR2 FQGNSA, per germline. V was pared by 5 bases and J by 1 base, with 6 bases between. The CDR3 length is 12 residues. The CDR3 region is CASSASSYEQYF. The CDR3 coding sequence is TGTGCCAGCAGCGCGAGTTCCTACGAGCAGTACTTC. The complete variable domain, with remaining parts taken from reference TRBV7-2 and TRBJ2-7, reads GAGVSQSPSNKVTEKGKDVELRCDPISGHTALYWYRQSLGQGLEFLIYFQGNSAPDKSGLPSDRFSAERTGGSVSTLTIQRTQQEDSAVYLCASSASSYEQYFGPGTRLTVT.

The J gene is TRBJ2-1, the V gene TRBV6-5; 7 positions match TRBD2. Germline CDR1 and CDR2: MNHEY and SVGAGI. J was trimmed by 6 bases and V by 6 bases; bases with no gene match: 11. CDR3 length equals 15 residues. The CDR3 here is CASSGRGRTSNEQFF. The CDR3 bases are TGTGCCAGCAGCGGAAGGGGACGGACTAGCAATGAGCAGTTCTTC.

This clone was observed a single time. The rearrangement uses TRBV7-2 and TRBJ2-6, with D unclear. The CDR3 is 13 residues long. Trimming took 11 bases from V and 2 from J, leaving 10 bases between them. Germline CDR1 and CDR2: SGHTA and FQGNSA. The CDR3 region is CADVRAGANVLTF. DNA of the CDR3: TGTGCCGACGTCCGGGCTGGGGCCAACGTCCTGACTTTC.

The J gene is TRBJ1-2, the V gene TRBV6-5, with 10 bases matching TRBD1. V gave up 7 bases and J gave up 3 bases; unmatched junction bases: 8. CDR3 length equals 15 residues. Germline CDR1 is MNHEY and CDR2 is SVGAGI. CDR3 residues: CASTPGTGADYGYTF. In DNA form, the CDR3 reads TGTGCCAGCACCCCCGGGACAGGGGCGGACTATGGCTACACCTTC.

This clone was recorded many times. The V call is TRBV7-8, the J call TRBJ1-2; tentatively, D is TRBD1 (6 bases). The CDR3 length is 16 residues. Trimming left V 0 bases short and J 4 bases short, with 15 bases between. The germline gives CDR1 SGHVS, CDR2 FQNEAQ. The CDR3, as DNA: TGTGCCAGCAGCTTAGCTGCGGACAGCAGTTCCTATGGCTACACCTTC. It codes for CASSLAADSSSYGYTF.